The rows below give T cell receptor beta chains drawn from one sample of a study of response to subunit inactivated influenza vaccine. Using its own MiXCR run on the RT-PCR reads, TCRdb lists one record per CDR3 protein. The data hold around 200,000 distinct CDR3 sequences, with over 13% observed a single time. This sample comprised CD8+ T cells sorted from PBMCs, obtained about 5 days after vaccination. The receptors originated from a man over 45 who received an inactivated influenza vaccine. The CDR3 runs from the conserved cysteine through the conserved F or W. A D gene is named only where the DNA matches it firmly. Some rows have no size entry. The others give once, few or many, or a class for an expanded clone.

size | D | J | length | V | CDR3 | DNA
few | - | TRBJ1-1 | 14 | TRBV6-5 | CASSYTDGNTEAFF | TGTGCCAGCAGTTACACCGACGGGAACACTGAAGCTTTCTTT
few | - | TRBJ2-7 | 15 | TRBV4-3 | CASSQDFRDNYEQYF | TGCGCCAGCAGCCAAGACTTCCGGGACAACTACGAGCAGTACTTC
few | - | TRBJ1-2 | 11 | TRBV6-2/TRBV6-3 | CASSFGGGYTF | TGTGCCAGCAGCTTTGGAGGAGGCTACACCTTC
- | TRBD1 | TRBJ2-2 | 16 | TRBV5-1 | CASSFGTGAGTGELFF | TGCGCCAGCAGCTTCGGGACAGGGGCTGGGACCGGGGAGCTGTTTTTT
- | TRBD2 | TRBJ2-7 | 14 | TRBV7-6 | CASSSLAGAAEQYF | TGTGCCAGCAGCTCACTAGCGGGAGCGGCCGAGCAGTACTTC
- | - | TRBJ1-4 | 12 | TRBV7-9 | CASSLGSEKLFF | TGTGCCAGCAGCTTGGGCTCTGAAAAACTGTTTTTT
- | TRBD1 | TRBJ2-7 | 15 | TRBV10-2 | CASSPTGVSSYEQYF | TGCGCCAGCAGTCCTACAGGGGTGAGCTCCTACGAGCAGTACTTC
many | TRBD1 | TRBJ1-5 | 14 | TRBV29-1 | CSVEDGTGNQPQHF | TGCAGCGTTGAAGACGGGACAGGCAATCAGCCCCAGCATTTT
- | - | TRBJ2-7 | 12 | TRBV19 | CASTGMSGEQYF | TGTGCCAGTACAGGGATGTCTGGGGAGCAGTACTTC
- | TRBD2 | TRBJ2-3 | 19 | TRBV28 | CASSFDSGGDTSSTDTQYF | TGTGCCAGCAGTTTCGATAGCGGGGGCGACACATCTAGCACAGATACGCAGTATTTT
- | TRBD2 | TRBJ2-3 | 17 | TRBV7-8 | CASSLAWREGFADTQYF | TGTGCCAGCAGCTTAGCGTGGCGGGAGGGTTTCGCAGATACGCAGTATTTT
many | - | TRBJ2-7 | 13 | TRBV4-2 | CASSQAGSYEQYF | TGTGCCAGCAGCCAAGCAGGGAGCTACGAGCAGTACTTC
few | - | TRBJ2-5 | 18 | TRBV28 | CASSFARGHGIPQETQYF | TGTGCCAGCAGTTTTGCTCGGGGACACGGGATTCCCCAAGAGACCCAGTACTTC
few | TRBD1 | TRBJ1-1 | 18 | TRBV5-1 | CASSLDPTGAPLNTEAFF | TGCGCCAGCAGCTTGGACCCGACAGGGGCCCCTTTGAACACTGAAGCTTTCTTT
few | - | TRBJ2-1 | 13 | TRBV2 | CASSEGWRNEQFF | TGTGCCAGCAGTGAAGGCTGGAGGAATGAGCAGTTCTTC
- | TRBD1 | TRBJ2-7 | 16 | TRBV7-2 | CASSLRVGDRLYEQYF | TGTGCCAGCAGCTTAAGGGTGGGGGACAGACTCTACGAGCAGTACTTC
few | - | TRBJ1-1 | 13 | TRBV20-1 | CSARGTENTEAFF | TGCAGTGCTAGGGGGACGGAGAACACTGAAGCTTTCTTT
- | TRBD2 | TRBJ2-3 | 16 | TRBV2 | CAREETSGRVTDTQYF | TGTGCCAGGGAGGAGACTAGCGGGAGAGTTACAGATACGCAGTATTTT
few | TRBD2 | TRBJ2-7 | 14 | TRBV20-1 | CSARRVAGLYEQYF | TGCAGTGCTAGAAGGGTAGCGGGACTCTACGAGCAGTACTTC
many | TRBD1 | TRBJ2-1 | 19 | TRBV14 | CASSQEGTVRTHTYNEQFF | TGTGCCAGCAGCCAAGAGGGGACAGTGCGGACCCATACCTACAATGAGCAGTTCTTC
- | TRBD2 | TRBJ2-1 | 16 | TRBV27 | CASSFIGAGGLNEQFF | TGTGCCAGCAGTTTTATTGGGGCGGGGGGGCTCAATGAGCAGTTCTTC
- | TRBD2 | TRBJ2-1 | 15 | TRBV27 | CASSFGTSGRNEQFF | TGTGCCAGCAGCTTTGGGACTAGCGGGAGGAATGAGCAGTTCTTC
few | - | TRBJ2-7 | 12 | TRBV12-3/TRBV12-4 | CASSLNSGEQYF | TGTGCCAGCAGTTTAAACTCGGGAGAGCAGTACTTC
few | - | TRBJ2-7 | 11 | TRBV29-1 | CSVEDPYEQYF | TGCAGCGTTGAAGATCCGTACGAGCAGTACTTC